Sequencing of this TCR beta chain was carried out in a study of T cells in Graves' hyperthyroidism and ophthalmopathy (dated by TCRdb to between 2017 and 2020). Study-level background: Peripheral blood was collected at initial diagnosis, before any treatment. The 95 to 100 discovery patients were divided at random into training and test sets in a 7:3 ratio. An independent validation cohort of around 20 hyperthyroidism patients and more than 15 patients who later progressed to ophthalmopathy tested prospective prediction of ophthalmopathy. Thyroid tissue and blood T-cell repertoires from roughly six Graves' hyperthyroidism patients were also compared in the study. The paper reports TCR Vbeta CDR3 sequencing of some 140 peripheral blood samples: under 45 ophthalmopathy, about 75 hyperthyroidism and 17 progressor patients. After sampling, hyperthyroidism patients received methimazole starting at 30 mg daily, and ophthalmopathy patients received high-dose intravenous methylprednisolone. A discovery cohort of about a hundred patients, approximately 45 with Graves' ophthalmopathy and under 60 with stable Graves' hyperthyroidism, was used to find distinguishing TCR V-J signatures. Study-wide conclusions, independent of this receptor: In cross-validation, a model built on a 13 V-J signature told ophthalmopathy apart from stable hyperthyroidism with approximately 91% sensitivity and about 81% specificity, and in testing the same model reached 80%/75%. In validation, progression to ophthalmopathy was predicted by the model with approximately 67% sensitivity and 72% to 85% specificity, a median of around 6.5 months before onset. No statistical method was used to set the sample size in advance, and investigators knew the group allocation. Most expanded thyroid clonotypes (frequency above 0.001) were also detected in blood, suggesting blood repertoires may reflect thyroid immune responses.

The TCR beta CDR3 regions were amplified from the RNA transcripts. For the first round of RT-PCR on the TCR CDR3, the HTBI primer set was used together with the Qiagen OneStep RT-PCR kit. The libraries were constructed in a second round of multiplex PCR and then size-selected and purified. Libraries were sequenced paired-end with 100 bp reads on an Illumina HiSeq2000. The original pipeline was this. Raw data were processed with SOAPnuke, discarding reads with adapters, uncalled bases, mean Phred below 15, or no exact constant-primer or identifier match. COPE v1.2.5 was used to merge high-quality paired reads, and clonotypes were defined as unique nucleotide sequences. MiTCR v1.1 was used to align clonotypes to the IMGT TRBV, TRBD and TRBJ reference segments. Only V-J combinations with frequency above 0.0001, covering 99% to 99.2% of repertoires, were analysed. The TCS score was defined as the ratio of F50 (clonal expansion) to E x V (chaos), calculated using BLOSUM62-based TCRdist between CDR3 peptides within each V-J. Welch's t-statistics and random forest reduced some 510 V-J features to 13, which were used in a naive Bayes classifier (R e1071). The public reads were reprocessed in TCRdb via fastp at Q25 and MiXCR, keeping in-frame beta chains. Rows merge per CDR3 protein into single entries with the most common DNA and genes. Here the V and J calls rest on TCRdb's processing, not on the authors' analysis. The sample has roughly 300,000 distinct CDR3 sequences on record, under 25% of them singletons. 50% of the sample is in the top ten clones.

A patient counted as having stable Graves' hyperthyroidism if no progression to ophthalmopathy occurred over 18 months of follow-up. Hyperthyroidism patients were newly diagnosed, with disease duration under 2 months, and aged 18 to 65 years. The study excluded patients with uncontrolled infections, other autoimmune diseases, pregnancy or lactation. Diagnoses were based on clinical symptoms, serum thyroxine and TRAb, thyroid ultrasound and orbital computed tomography. PBMCs were separated from approximately 10 ml of fresh peripheral blood using Ficoll-Paque density gradient centrifugation. Total RNA was extracted with Trizol reagent, and quality was checked on an Agilent 2100 Bioanalyzer. Ten or more counts support this clonotype. What this receptor recognizes is not known. No much larger clonotype is one base removed from it; base qualities were not supplied. Per the germline V gene, SGHAT is the CDR1 and FQNNGV is the CDR2. V has 1 base trimmed and J has 7 bases trimmed; junction bases matching no gene number 3. The CDR3 numbers 14 residues from cysteine through phenylalanine. CDR3 DNA is the only sequence kept; it has 42 bases, read in frame from the first base.

The origin of this receptor is a woman in her forties or fifties with Graves' hyperthyroidism. Sequencing was carried out using blood. The V and J segments used are TRBV11-2 and TRBJ2-7; TRBD2 lines up with 11 middle nucleotides. The nucleotides read TGTGCCAGCAGCTTAGCACGGACTAGCGGGGAGCAGTACTTC. The resulting protein is CASSLARTSGEQYF.